This record covers a single T cell receptor (beta chain). The sample holds a few counts of this clonotype. Its antigen has not been determined. No base qualities exist here, and no much larger clone lies one base off it. Here V drops 4 bases and J drops 6 bases, and the junction holds 5 bases not matched to any gene. Via the germline V gene (reference sequence), CDR1 is MNHEY and CDR2 SMNVEV. Its CDR3 holds 14 amino acids, cysteine through phenylalanine. Just the 42-base CDR3 DNA is kept, in frame starting at base 1. Ficoll-Paque density gradient centrifugation was used to isolate PBMCs. The sample was run on an Illumina NovaSeq 6000. cDNA libraries for TCRalpha and TCRbeta were prepared by 5'RACE using constant-segment primers, with sample barcodes and unique molecular identifiers added. Trizol reagent was used to extract RNA from every sample. Amplification of the libraries took two PCR steps, and the second step added a second sample barcode plus Illumina TruSeq adapters. Sequencing of libraries was performed on an Illumina NovaSeq with 2 x 150 bp paired-end reads. On the authors' methods: Reads were demultiplexed and collapsed into UMI-guided consensus sequences with migec v1.2.7. Using mixcr v2.1.11, the UMI consensuses were aligned to TRA and TRB V and J templates and assembled into clonotypes. Expanded or contracted clonotypes were those called significant by both edgeR and NoisET, with noise models trained on biological replicates. For edgeR calls, the cutoffs were a false discovery rate-adjusted p below 0.01 and a log2 fold-change threshold of 1. As an exploratory analysis of dynamics, max-normalized trajectories of the 1000 most abundant clonotypes were examined by PCA with hierarchical clustering. Separately sequenced CD4+ and CD8+ repertoires were used to assign the CD4 or CD8 phenotype of responding clones. Starting from the raw public reads, TCRdb applied fastp trimming at Q25, assembled clones with MiXCR and retained in-frame beta chains. Under each unique CDR3 protein, matching rows form one entry showing the most common genes and DNA. TCRdb, not the authors, supplied the V and J calls. This sample gives just over 200,000 distinct CDR3 sequences in total; around 9.1% of them show up just once. Jointly, the top ten make up roughly 4% of the sample.

These data are taken from a study of T-cell memory formation after mild COVID-19 (dated by TCRdb to the early 2020s). Regarding the complete study: Most TCR sequence clusters were specific to one of the two donors. Longitudinal TCRalpha and TCRbeta repertoire sequencing tracked T-cell clones expanding and contracting after mild COVID-19 in a couple of donors. Two young, previously healthy adult volunteers made up the cohort, one male and one female.

Overall study outcomes, separate from this receptor: The study included only a couple of mild cases, and larger cohorts that include severe cases with pre-infection samples were judged to be necessary. Contracting CD4+ clones were found mainly in CM and EM memory subsets, while CD8+ clones were enriched in EMRA. SARS-CoV-2 specificity was not confirmed for the second-wave clones peaking on day 37. Balanced CD4/CD8 phenotypes were observed for clones contracting from day 15 to 85, whereas a bias towards CD4+ was observed for a second wave of clones expanding from day 15 to 37. Some responding clones were found in pre-infection memory, which suggests that pre-existing cross-reactive memory T cells took part in the SARS-CoV-2 response.

This sequence originates from a man between 18 and 29 years old who had mild COVID-19 (a few samples of this study predate the infection). The sample titles of this study are shuffled in the database, so cell type and time point are left out; the donor was told from shared clones. This sequence uses TRBV27 and TRBJ1-5; TRBD1 aligns with 8 central bases. Sequenced: PBMCs or a T cell subset sorted from them (not recorded which). The CDR3 region reads CASSSGQGTQPQHF. In nucleotides, the sequence is TGTGCCAGCAGTTCCGGACAGGGTACTCAGCCCCAGCATTTT.